Here is one T cell receptor beta chain with its context. Its antigen is unknown. The source of the sample is a study of tissue T cells after allogeneic stem cell transplantation. Across the study: Pathologist review favored tissue samples showing histologically apparent lymphocytes. Study conclusions and caveats: Tissue-detected TCR repertoire was only partly captured by blood and spleen T cells. Across patients, clones rarely overlapped, yet motif clusters were shared tissue-specifically.

Generated by immunoSEQ multiplex PCR, the TCRdb table keeps only in-frame clones and is missing some. The sample lists about 9,900 clones, around three fifths occurring once. Germline V lookup: CDR1 GTSNPN, CDR2 SVGIG (reference sequence). With 1 base removed from V and 4 bases from J, the gap between germline ends came to 8 bases. The CDR3 runs 13 residues. The specimen was tissue from the jejunum, collected at autopsy. This chain connects TRBV30 to TRBJ1-5; D is ambiguous. The receptor was derived from a female donor over 55 with lung cancer. CDR3 amino acids: CAWSGGPNQPQHF. In nucleotides, the CDR3 is TGTGCCTGGAGTGGGGGTCCGAATCAGCCCCAGCATTTT.